The clone carrying this T cell receptor beta chain was counted once. Its target is not known. The entry originates in a study of graft-versus-host responses after intestinal transplantation. Across the whole study: Transplants were multivisceral, liver-intestinal, or isolated intestinal. After anti-thymocyte globulin induction, recipients took tacrolimus and steroids for about 3 years. Study conclusions and caveats: Investigators detected GvH clones in recipient marrow, with some emerging earlier in ileum or blood.

The repertoire was sequenced with immunoSEQ multiplex PCR; TCRdb's copy has only in-frame clones and lacks some. The table includes some 80,000 clones, approximately 90% detected once. The TCR was taken from a human donor who was the organ donor for an intestinal transplant. Sequences were derived from unstimulated CD8+ T cells sorted from spleen or lymph node cells, sampled before transplant.

Written as DNA, the CDR3 is TGTGCCAGCAGTTTCCGGACAGGGAAAGACTTAAACACTGAAGCTTTCTTT. It encodes CASSFRTGKDLNTEAFF. This chain connects TRBV27 to TRBJ1-1; TRBD1 agrees at 8 bases. V shed 3 bases, J shed 2 bases, and the junction held 11 bases outside the gene matches. This CDR3 contains 17 residues. Germline V CDR1 and CDR2: MNHEY, SMNVEV (reference sequence).